This entry concerns a single T cell receptor beta chain. Generated by immunoSEQ multiplex PCR, the TCRdb table keeps only in-frame clones and is missing some. The sample gives about 25,000 clones, about 80% of which show up once; 6.7% is in the top ten. These data originate in a study of PD-1 blockade in classical Hodgkin lymphoma. Trimming pared 5 bases from V and 8 bases from J, leaving 15 bases between. The germline CDR1 and CDR2 sequences are SEHNR and FQNEAQ (reference sequence). The CDR3 totals 14 residues. Relapse after autologous stem cell transplantation occurred in every patient, and brentuximab vedotin exposure varied.

This material consisted of peripheral blood mononuclear cells (PBMCs), taken at baseline. The TCR sequence derives from a human donor with classical Hodgkin lymphoma. The chain employs TRBV7-9 and TRBJ1-4; D call uncertain. Here the CDR3 reads CASSPSRSGEKLFF. CDR3 bases: TGTGCCAGCAGCCCGAGCCGGTCAGGCGAAAAACTGTTTTTT. Filled out from reference TRBV7-9 and TRBJ1-4, the complete variable domain reads DTGVSQNPRHKITKRGQNVTFRCDPISEHNRLYWYRQTLGQGPEFLTYFQNEAQLEKSRLLSDRFSAERPKGSFSTLEIQRTEQGDSAMYLCASSPSRSGEKLFFGSGTQLSVL.